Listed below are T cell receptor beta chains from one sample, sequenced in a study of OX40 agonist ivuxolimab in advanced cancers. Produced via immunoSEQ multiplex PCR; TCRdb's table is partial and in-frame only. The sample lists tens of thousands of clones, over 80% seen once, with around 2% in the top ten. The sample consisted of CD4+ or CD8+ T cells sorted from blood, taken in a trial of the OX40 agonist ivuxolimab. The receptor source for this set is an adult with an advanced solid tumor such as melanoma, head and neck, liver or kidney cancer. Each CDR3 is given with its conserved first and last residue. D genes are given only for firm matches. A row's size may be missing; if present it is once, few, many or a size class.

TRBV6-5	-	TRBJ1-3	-	CASHGGGSGNTIYF	TGTGCCAGCCATGGGGGAGGCTCTGGAAACACCATATATTTT
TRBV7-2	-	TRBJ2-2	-	CASSPSGGRITGELFF	TGTGCCAGCAGCCCAAGTGGTGGACGGATCACCGGGGAGCTGTTTTTT
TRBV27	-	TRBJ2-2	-	CASSLLNTGELFF	TGTGCCAGCAGTTTATTGAACACCGGGGAGCTGTTTTTT
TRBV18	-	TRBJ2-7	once	CASSPPSRASYEQYF	TGTGCCAGCTCACCACCCTCCAGGGCGTCCTACGAGCAGTACTTC
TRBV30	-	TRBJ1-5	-	CAWSLDLLEQPQHF	TGTGCCTGGAGTCTTGACTTATTGGAGCAGCCCCAGCATTTT
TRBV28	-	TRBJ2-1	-	CASSLMSRRVSYNEQFF	TGTGCCAGCAGTTTAATGTCCCGGCGGGTCTCCTACAATGAGCAGTTCTTC
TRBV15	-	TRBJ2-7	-	CATSSRRGAYEQYF	TGTGCCACCAGCTCCCGGCGGGGAGCCTACGAGCAGTACTTC
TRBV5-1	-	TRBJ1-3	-	CASSPFGQTGNTIYF	TGCGCCAGCAGCCCATTCGGACAGACTGGAAACACCATATATTTT
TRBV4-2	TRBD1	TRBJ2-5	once	CASSRDRDETQYF	TGTGCCAGCAGCCGGGACAGGGATGAGACCCAGTACTTC
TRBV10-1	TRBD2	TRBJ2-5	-	CASSESAGRERETQYF	TGCGCCAGCAGTGAGTCGGCTGGGCGGGAGAGGGAGACCCAGTACTTC
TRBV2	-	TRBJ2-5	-	CACKRAVETQYF	TGTGCCTGCAAGCGAGCGGTGGAGACCCAGTACTTC
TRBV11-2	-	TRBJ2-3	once	CASSLGRGTFTDTQYF	TGTGCCAGCAGCTTGGGACGGGGGACTTTCACAGATACGCAGTATTTT
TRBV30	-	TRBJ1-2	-	CAWSVPQHAGYGYTF	TGTGCCTGGAGTGTACCCCAGCACGCAGGCTATGGCTACACCTTC
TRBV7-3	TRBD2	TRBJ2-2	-	CASRPGLAVNTGELFF	TGTGCCAGCAGACCCGGGCTAGCGGTGAACACCGGGGAGCTGTTTTTT
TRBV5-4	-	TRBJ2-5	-	CASSRRGGRSQETQYF	TGTGCCAGCAGCCGACGTGGCGGACGTTCTCAAGAGACCCAGTACTTC
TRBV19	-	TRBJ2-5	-	CASSIERGLRPETQYF	TGTGCCAGTAGTATAGAGCGGGGGCTACGGCCGGAGACCCAGTACTTC
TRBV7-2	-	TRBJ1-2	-	CASSLGWGYTF	TGTGCCAGCAGCTTGGGGTGGGGCTACACCTTC
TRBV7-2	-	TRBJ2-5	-	CASSLVGRTIETQYF	TGTGCCAGCAGCTTAGTCGGTAGGACAATAGAGACCCAGTACTTC
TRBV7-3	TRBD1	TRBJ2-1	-	CASSLSPGQGYNEQFF	TGTGCCAGCAGCTTGTCACCGGGACAGGGCTACAATGAGCAGTTCTTC
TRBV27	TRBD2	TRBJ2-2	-	CASSFRGLAGVNTGELFF	TGTGCCAGCAGTTTCCGCGGACTAGCGGGGGTCAACACCGGGGAGCTGTTTTTT
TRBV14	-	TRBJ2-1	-	CASSQYGRGQVGGNNEQFF	TGTGCCAGCAGCCAATACGGGAGGGGACAGGTCGGAGGGAACAATGAGCAGTTCTTC
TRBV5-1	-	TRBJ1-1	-	CASSLGDTEAFF	TGCGCCAGCAGCTTGGGGGACACTGAAGCTTTCTTT
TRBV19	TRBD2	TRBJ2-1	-	CASSDPRGRGSNEQFF	TGTGCCAGTAGTGACCCACGGGGGAGGGGTAGCAATGAGCAGTTCTTC
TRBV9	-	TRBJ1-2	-	CASSDRAYGYTF	TGTGCCAGCAGCGACAGGGCGTATGGCTACACCTTC
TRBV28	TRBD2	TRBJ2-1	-	CASVSGRARNEQFF	TGTGCCAGCGTGAGCGGGAGGGCCAGGAATGAGCAGTTCTTC
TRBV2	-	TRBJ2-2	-	CASRGRVTGELFF	TGTGCCAGCAGGGGCAGGGTCACCGGGGAGCTGTTTTTT
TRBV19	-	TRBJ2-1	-	CASSTPGGAYNEQFF	TGTGCCAGTAGTACACCAGGAGGGGCCTACAATGAGCAGTTCTTC
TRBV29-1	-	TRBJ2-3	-	CSVAVVRGAGTDTQYF	TGCAGCGTTGCGGTGGTACGGGGGGCGGGCACAGATACGCAGTATTTT
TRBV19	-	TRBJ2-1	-	CASSTGVAGNEQFF	TGTGCCAGTAGTACGGGGGTTGCCGGGAATGAGCAGTTCTTC
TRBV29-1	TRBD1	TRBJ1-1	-	CSVEGRRGEQNTEAFF	TGCAGCGTTGAAGGTCGCAGGGGGGAACAGAACACTGAAGCTTTCTTT
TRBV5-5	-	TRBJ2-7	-	CASSLGAVKVPTYEQYF	TGTGCCAGCAGCTTGGGAGCGGTAAAGGTACCCACCTACGAGCAGTACTTC
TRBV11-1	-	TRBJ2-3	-	CASSFRTGLYGTDTQYF	TGTGCCAGCAGCTTTCGTACAGGGCTTTATGGCACAGATACGCAGTATTTT
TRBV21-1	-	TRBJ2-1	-	CASSNRLGTSAPITHEQFF	TGTGCCAGCAGCAATAGGCTCGGGACTAGCGCACCGATTACCCATGAGCAGTTCTTC
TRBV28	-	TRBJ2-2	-	CASSHRPGIRGELFF	TGTGCCAGCAGCCATAGGCCAGGGATAAGAGGGGAGCTGTTTTTT
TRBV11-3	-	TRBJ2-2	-	CASSLAGDNTGELFF	TGTGCCAGCAGCTTAGCGGGGGACAACACCGGGGAGCTGTTTTTT
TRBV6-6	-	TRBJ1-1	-	CASSYSGGNTEAFF	TGTGCCAGCAGTTACTCCGGTGGGAACACTGAAGCTTTCTTT
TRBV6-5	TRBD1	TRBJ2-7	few	CASSSYRGQPKEQYF	TGTGCCAGCAGTTCCTACAGGGGCCAGCCTAAGGAGCAGTACTTC
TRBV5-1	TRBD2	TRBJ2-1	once	CASSIAGTRIDEQFF	TGCGCCAGCAGCATAGCCGGGACTAGAATCGATGAGCAGTTCTTC
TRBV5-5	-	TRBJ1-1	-	CASSFGLAGFSNTEAFF	TGTGCCAGCAGTTTCGGACTAGCGGGATTCTCGAACACTGAAGCTTTCTTT
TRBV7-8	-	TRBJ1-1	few	CASSPRGVFEAFF	TGTGCCAGCAGCCCTAGGGGTGTATTTGAAGCTTTCTTT
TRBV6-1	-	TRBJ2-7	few	CASISPRLYAEQYF	TGTGCCAGCATTTCCCCGCGACTCTACGCCGAGCAGTACTTC
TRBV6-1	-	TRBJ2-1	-	CASRYSAGSYNEQFF	TGTGCCAGCCGATATTCAGCGGGCTCCTACAATGAGCAGTTCTTC